Following are 21 T cell receptor beta chains from one sample sequenced in a study of CD8 T cell repertoires and HIV-1 epitope variants. The table came from immunoSEQ multiplex PCR; TCRdb's copy has only in-frame clones and leaves some out. The sample contains more than 2,500 clones, roughly two thirds of which appear only once. No antigen is known for these receptors. The specimen was cultured CD8+ T cells derived from PBMCs. These receptors were obtained from a male donor with HIV.

This clone was counted only a few times. The chain joins TRBV5-1 to TRBJ2-5; TRBD1 agrees at 8 bases. The CDR3 runs to 15 residues. After removal of 5 bases from V and 4 bases from J, the junction contained 10 bases not matched to a gene. Germline V gene lookup returns CDR1 SGHRS and CDR2 YFSETQ. The chain's CDR3 is CASSSLPTGVETQYF. The CDR3 DNA reads as TGCGCCAGCAGTTCACTCCCGACAGGGGTAGAGACCCAGTACTTC. Using reference TRBV5-1 and TRBJ2-5 for the parts outside the CDR3, the full variable domain is KAGVTQTPRYLIKTRGQQVTLSCSPISGHRSVSWYQQTPGQGLQFLFEYFSETQRNKGNFPGRFSGRQFSNSRSEMNVSTLELGDSALYLCASSSLPTGVETQYFGPGTRLLVL.

This chain links TRBV2 with TRBJ2-7; weak D call: TRBD2 (6 bases). CDR1 and CDR2 from the germline V gene are SNHLY and FYNNEI. The V end was cut by 3 bases, the J end by 7 bases, with 19 bases between. CDR3 length: 15 residues. Written as DNA, the CDR3 is TGTGCCAGCAGTGACCCAGGACGCGGGGTTGGAGAGCAGTACTTC. It is translated as CASSDPGRGVGEQYF.

The CDR3 DNA reads as TGTGCCAGCGCAGCGGGGGGGAACACTGAAGCTTTCTTT. It codes for CASAAGGNTEAFF. The chain recombines TRBV2 with TRBJ1-1, with D maybe TRBD1 (5 bases). Germline V gene sequence: CDR1 SNHLY, CDR2 FYNNEI. Trimming removed 8 bases from V and 1 base from J, with 11 bases in between. The CDR3 sequence is 13 residues long.

This sequence joins TRBV7-2 and TRBJ2-1, with TRBD2 identical over 9 bases. The CDR3 extends over 17 amino acids. Germline loops: CDR1 SGHTA, CDR2 FQGNSA. The trim removed 5 bases at V and 0 bases at J, leaving 8 bases unmatched. CDR3 sequence reads: CASSRTSGRSSYNEQFF. The DNA for the CDR3 is TGTGCCAGCAGCCGAACTAGCGGGCGAAGCTCCTACAATGAGCAGTTCTTC.

This clone was found a few times. CDR3 DNA: TGTGCCAGTAGTGCCTCCGGGACAGGAGCTGAAGCTTTCTTT. Protein: CASSASGTGAEAFF. This sequence joins TRBV19 and TRBJ1-1; 8 bases are shared with TRBD1. The CDR3 runs 14 residues. The V segment lost 5 bases and the J segment 6 bases; nucleotides outside the gene matches: 8. Germline CDR1 LNHDA, CDR2 SQIVND (reference sequence).

The table lists this clone with a few counts. The rearrangement joins TRBV28 to TRBJ2-1, with D uncertain. The germline V gene has CDR1 MDHEN and CDR2 SYDVKM. The V end was cut by 3 bases, the J end by 0 bases, with 6 bases between. The CDR3 runs to 14 residues. CDR3 nucleotide sequence: TGTGCCAGCAGTTTCAGGAGCTCCTACAATGAGCAGTTCTTC. Translating it yields CASSFRSSYNEQFF.

The gene calls are TRBV9 and TRBJ2-1; D not certain. The length of the CDR3 is 14 residues. Between the trimmed V and J ends, which lost 3 bases and 3 bases, there was a span of 10 bases. Germline lookup yields CDR1 SGDLS and CDR2 YYNGEE. CDR3 DNA sequence: TGTGCCAGCAGCGCGATGGACGGCTACAATGAGCAGTTCTTC. It translates to CASSAMDGYNEQFF.

The rearrangement links TRBV5-8 to TRBJ2-1, with D possibly TRBD1 on 6 matching bases. The V end lost 5 bases, the J end lost 0 bases, and 15 bases lay between the germline ends. This CDR3 has 16 amino acids. Germline V gives CDR1 SGHTS, CDR2 YDEGEE. CDR3 DNA sequence: TGTGCCAGCAGTACGGACAGCCTGAGCTCCTACAATGAGCAGTTCTTC. It specifies CASSTDSLSSYNEQFF.

The chain carries TRBV28 and TRBJ1-5; D might be TRBD1 (6 bases). CDR1 is MDHEN and CDR2 is SYDVKM in the germline V gene. The germline V and J ends were trimmed by 2 bases and 3 bases, with 8 bases remaining between them. CDR3 size: 14 residues. The DNA for the CDR3 is TGTGCCAGCAGTTTAGGGGGGGCCAATCAGCCCCAGCATTTT. Amino acids: CASSLGGANQPQHF. Together with reference TRBV28 and TRBJ1-5, the CDR3 gives the full variable domain: DVKVTQSSRYLVKRTGEKVFLECVQDMDHENMFWYRQDPGLGLRLIYFSYDVKMKEKGDIPEGYSVSREKKERFSLILESASTNQTSMYLCASSLGGANQPQHFGDGTRLSIL.

In this sample, this clone turned up a few times. The rearrangement links TRBV28 to TRBJ2-7; TRBD1 matches 8 bases. The V segment lost 6 bases and the J segment 2 bases; nucleotides outside the gene matches: 12. Germline V lookup: CDR1 MDHEN, CDR2 SYDVKM. The CDR3 totals 16 residues. CDR3 coding DNA: TGTGCCAGCAGCCAATCCCGGGACAGGCGTACCTACGAGCAGTACTTC. As protein: CASSQSRDRRTYEQYF.

J is TRBJ1-2 and V is TRBV7-2; no definite D call. Looked up from germline, CDR1 is SGHTA and CDR2 is FQGNSA. The CDR3 runs 18 residues. The germline V and J ends were trimmed by 3 bases and 0 bases, with 20 bases remaining between them. The CDR3 nucleotides are TGTGCCAGCAGCTTCAAAGGGATACACCCTTTAGCTAACTATGGCTACACCTTC. Residues: CASSFKGIHPLANYGYTF.

This chain links TRBV2 with TRBJ2-3; D not certain. Trimming removed 4 bases at V and 1 base at J, with 21 bases between. The CDR3 consists of 18 residues. Germline V gives CDR1 SNHLY, CDR2 FYNNEI. CDR3 residues: CASSGSLEIILGTDTQYF. DNA for the CDR3: TGTGCCAGCAGTGGGTCCCTTGAGATAATATTGGGCACAGATACGCAGTATTTT.

V gene TRBV5-4 combines with J gene TRBJ2-1; D is possibly TRBD1 or TRBD2 (6 bases each). The germline CDR1 and CDR2 sequences are SGHNT and YYREEE (reference sequence). V was clipped by 0 bases and J by 3 bases, with 10 bases between them. This CDR3 is built from 15 residues. This CDR3 is CASSLGGGGYNEQFF. Here the CDR3 DNA reads TGTGCCAGCAGCTTGGGCGGAGGGGGCTACAATGAGCAGTTCTTC.

Relative to its sample, this clone is hyperexpanded (1% or more). The V call is TRBV15, the J call TRBJ1-2; possible D gene TRBD1, 5 bases. In germline, CDR1 is LNHNV, CDR2 YYDKDF (reference sequence). CDR3 length: 16 amino acids. The V and J ends lost 0 bases and 4 bases respectively, with 15 bases between them. CDR3 DNA sequence: TGTGCCACCAGCAGAGATCGGGGGACCCAGGTCTATGGCTACACCTTC. This codes for CATSRDRGTQVYGYTF.

This clone showed up just a few times. This sequence joins TRBV14 and TRBJ1-2; no firm D call. The CDR3 has 16 residues. V was pared by 0 bases and J by 4 bases, with 15 bases between. The V gene's germline CDR1 is SGHDN and CDR2 FVKESK. DNA of the CDR3: TGTGCCAGCAGCCAAGACAGATCCAGGCGCGGCTATGGCTACACCTTC. Translated: CASSQDRSRRGYGYTF.

The chain is built from TRBV4-3 and TRBJ1-4; D ambiguous. V lost 0 bases to trimming and J lost 3 bases, with 11 bases between them. The CDR3 is 16 residues long. Looked up from germline, CDR1 is LGHNA and CDR2 is YSLEER. The CDR3 protein is CASSQESGKPNEKLFF. CDR3 DNA sequence: TGCGCCAGCAGCCAAGAGAGTGGAAAACCTAATGAAAAACTGTTTTTT.

The V call is TRBV21-1, the J call TRBJ1-5; TRBD1, as called in the table, went unchecked against the DNA. TRBV21-1 is noted as a pseudogene. The CDR3 length is 18 residues. CDR3 sequence reads: CASSGKTQGINSNQPQHF. The CDR3 region has the DNA TGTGCCAGCAGCGGTAAGACGCAGGGGATTAATAGCAATCAGCCCCAGCATTTT.

The chain employs TRBV7-8 and TRBJ1-1; D is undetermined. Trimming removed 3 bases at V and 6 bases at J, with 5 bases between. Looked up from germline, CDR1 is SGHVS and CDR2 is FQNEAQ. The CDR3 is 11 amino acids. The CDR3 DNA follows: TGTGCCAGCAGCTTTGGCCCTGAAGCTTTCTTT. Protein: CASSFGPEAFF. Drawing the rest from reference TRBV7-8 and TRBJ1-1, the complete variable domain is GAGVSQSPRYKVAKRGQDVALRCDPISGHVSLFWYQQALGQGPEFLTYFQNEAQLDKSGLPSDRFFAERPEGSVSTLKIQRTQQEDSAVYLCASSFGPEAFFGQGTRLTVV.

The rearrangement joins TRBV14 to TRBJ2-7; TRBD2 matches 9 bases. This CDR3 has 22 amino acids. The germline gives CDR1 SGHDN, CDR2 FVKESK. V trimming: 1 base; J trimming: 3 bases; junction bases outside the gene matches: 25. CDR3 DNA sequence: TGTGCCAGCAGCCAAGGGTGGAGGACGGGACCCTGGGGTAGCGGGAGACTCTACGAGCAGTACTTC. Encoded protein: CASSQGWRTGPWGSGRLYEQYF.

The chain uses TRBV15 and TRBJ1-5; D uncertain. The germline V gene has CDR1 LNHNV and CDR2 YYDKDF (reference sequence). This CDR3 has 17 residues. Between the trimmed V and J ends, which lost 0 bases and 3 bases, there was a span of 15 bases. The CDR3 reads CATSRDGKEVPNQPQHF. In DNA form, the CDR3 reads TGTGCCACCAGCAGAGATGGTAAGGAGGTCCCCAATCAGCCCCAGCATTTT.

This clone was picked up a small number of times. V is TRBV18 and J is TRBJ2-1; 12 nucleotides match TRBD2. Germline V CDR1 and CDR2: KGHSH, LQKENI. The CDR3 has 15 residues. With V trimmed by 6 bases and J by 5 bases, 5 bases remained unmatched. As DNA, the CDR3 is TGTGCCAGCTCGCTAGCGGGGGGGCCGGACAATGAGCAGTTCTTC. This codes for CASSLAGGPDNEQFF.